Listed below are T cell receptor beta chains from one sample, sequenced in a study of T-cell reconstitution after alpha-beta-depleted transplantation in children. TCRdb redid the calling of the PCR reads with MiXCR, one entry per CDR3 protein. Among about 690,000 distinct CDR3 sequences, approximately 16% were seen once, and the ten largest hold 1.1%. Sequences were derived from PBMCs from the stem cell graft donor, sampled from the stem cell graft. Every receptor here comes from a human donor who donated a stem cell graft to a child with acute myeloid leukemia. Both conserved end residues are part of each CDR3. D genes are given only for firm matches. Rows may omit the clone size; those that give it use once, few, many or a size class.

TRBV20-1	TRBJ1-1	TRBD1	many	CSASGGTEAFF	TGCAGTGCCTCAGGGGGCACTGAAGCTTTCTTT
TRBV5-6	TRBJ2-5	NA	few	CASSLAVKAGETQYF	TGTGCCAGCAGCTTGGCCGTCAAGGCCGGGGAGACCCAGTACTTC
TRBV5-1	TRBJ2-1	NA	few	CASSSSPDTYNEQFF	TGCGCCAGCAGCTCCTCTCCGGATACCTACAATGAGCAGTTCTTC
TRBV7-2	TRBJ2-7	NA	many	CASSLGSTYEQYF	TGTGCCAGCAGCTTGGGCTCAACCTACGAGCAGTACTTC
TRBV12-3/TRBV12-4	TRBJ1-2	NA	many	CATTAGLFGYTF	TGTGCCACGACGGCAGGGCTGTTTGGCTACACCTTC
TRBV5-1	TRBJ2-3	NA	NA	CASSLAETIGTDTQYF	TGCGCCAGCAGCTTGGCGGAGACAATAGGGACAGATACGCAGTATTTT
TRBV20-1	TRBJ2-3	NA	NA	CSARDMGARTDTQYF	TGCAGTGCTAGAGATATGGGGGCCCGCACAGATACGCAGTATTTT
TRBV7-9	TRBJ2-3	TRBD1	many	CASSWTGSTDTQYF	TGTGCCAGCAGCTGGACAGGGAGCACAGATACGCAGTATTTT
TRBV20-1	TRBJ2-7	NA	many	CSARGYYEQYF	TGCAGTGCTAGAGGGTACTACGAGCAGTACTTC
TRBV7-6	TRBJ2-3	NA	NA	CASSLEAGKTDTQYF	TGTGCCAGCAGCTTAGAGGCAGGGAAGACAGATACGCAGTATTTT
TRBV6-1	TRBJ1-4	TRBD1	few	CASSALTGEMVKLFF	TGTGCCAGCAGTGCCCTGACAGGGGAAATGGTAAAACTGTTTTTT
TRBV28	TRBJ2-2	NA	NA	CASSLLEMAGELFF	TGTGCCAGCAGTTTATTAGAGATGGCCGGGGAGCTGTTTTTT
TRBV7-2	TRBJ2-1	NA	NA	CASVSVSVSSYNEQFF	TGTGCCAGCGTCTCCGTCTCGGTGAGCTCCTACAATGAGCAGTTCTTC
TRBV10-3	TRBJ2-1	TRBD1	NA	CAISDRDRSLDEQFF	TGTGCCATCAGTGACCGGGACAGGTCGCTAGATGAGCAGTTCTTC
TRBV5-1	TRBJ2-2	NA	once	CASSLVSRGPGELFF	TGCGCCAGCAGCTTGGTTTCCCGGGGTCCCGGGGAGCTGTTTTTT
TRBV20-1	TRBJ1-1	NA	many	CSASPRSDTEAFF	TGCAGTGCTAGTCCCAGAAGCGACACTGAAGCTTTCTTT
TRBV10-2	TRBJ2-5	TRBD1	NA	CASSEGTGFQETQYF	TGCGCCAGCAGTGAAGGGACAGGGTTCCAGGAGACCCAGTACTTC
TRBV9	TRBJ2-1	NA	many	CASSVASALTYNEQFF	TGTGCCAGCAGCGTAGCGAGTGCTTTAACCTACAATGAGCAGTTCTTC
TRBV6-5	TRBJ2-7	NA	few	CASSYSQGPYEQYF	TGTGCCAGCAGTTACTCCCAGGGACCCTACGAGCAGTACTTC
TRBV20-1	TRBJ1-6	NA	many	CSAPQGTRVDSPLHF	TGCAGTGCTCCTCAAGGGACAAGGGTGGATTCACCCCTCCACTTT
TRBV5-5	TRBJ2-1	TRBD2	NA	CASSRQQTSGGSGEQFF	TGTGCCAGCAGCCGACAACAGACTAGCGGGGGCTCGGGTGAGCAGTTCTTC
TRBV7-2	TRBJ1-5	NA	NA	CASSLAGGAGNQPQHF	TGTGCCAGCAGCTTAGCTGGGGGCGCGGGCAATCAGCCCCAGCATTTT
TRBV20-1	TRBJ2-7	TRBD1	few	CSAPDRGSLYEQYF	TGCAGTGCTCCCGACAGGGGATCCCTATACGAGCAGTACTTC
TRBV7-9	TRBJ2-1	NA	few	CASSLPGRDQGPNEQFF	TGTGCCAGCAGCCTGCCAGGGCGAGACCAAGGTCCCAATGAGCAGTTCTTC